The 18 T cell receptor beta chains listed next were all sequenced from one sample in a study of blood T cell repertoires in COVID-19. TCRdb keeps only in-frame clones here, not all; method: immunoSEQ multiplex PCR. This sample yields 65,000 to 95,000 clones, of which roughly 90% are seen a single time; about 6.7% belongs to the top ten. The material sequenced was peripheral blood. These receptors were obtained from a man aged 65 to 85 with acute or convalescent COVID-19.

The V call is TRBV3-1 (or the pseudogene TRBV3-2), the J call TRBJ1-4; 8 bases are a match to TRBD1. This CDR3 contains 14 residues. CDR1 is LGHDT and CDR2 is YNNKEL in the germline V gene (reference sequence). Trimming took 4 bases from V and 7 from J; bases not matched to a gene: 5. This CDR3 reads CASSRQGAREKLFF. The CDR3 coding sequence is TGTGCCAGCAGCCGGCAGGGGGCGCGTGAAAAACTGTTTTTT.

This sequence joins TRBV5-4 and TRBJ2-6; TRBD1 matches 8 bases. CDR1 is SGHNT and CDR2 is YYREEE in the germline V gene (reference sequence). V gave up 9 bases and J gave up 2 bases; unmatched junction bases: 7. The CDR3 is 15 residues long. CDR3 loop: CATTGERAGANVLTF. The CDR3 DNA is TGTGCCACGACAGGGGAGAGAGCTGGGGCCAACGTCCTGACTTTC.

V and J are TRBV18 and TRBJ1-1, with D uncertain. The CDR3 extends over 12 amino acids. Germline CDR1 reads KGHSH; CDR2 reads LQKENI. Trimming pared 6 bases from V and 8 bases from J, leaving 13 bases between. For the CDR3, the DNA is TGTGCCAGCTCCTCCGTGGGAGGGGAAGCTTTCTTT. Translated, it gives CASSSVGGEAFF. Full variable domain (outside the CDR3, taken from reference TRBV18 and TRBJ1-1): NAGVMQNPRHLVRRRGQEARLRCSPMKGHSHVYWYRQLPEEGLKFMVYLQKENIIDESGMPKERFSAEFPKEGPSILRIQQVVRGDSAAYFCASSSVGGEAFFGQGTRLTVV.

The J gene is TRBJ2-1, the V gene TRBV18, with TRBD2 matching over 12 bases. With V trimmed by 1 base and J by 5 bases, 3 bases remained unmatched. Germline CDR1 is KGHSH and CDR2 is LQKENI. CDR3 length: 16 residues. CDR3 amino acids: CASSPRGLAGNNEQFF. CDR3 nucleotide sequence: TGTGCCAGCTCACCACGCGGACTAGCGGGGAACAATGAGCAGTTCTTC.

CDR3 DNA: TGTGCCAGCAGCTTAGAGGGACTAGCGGGAGAGACCCAGTACTTC. This translates into CASSLEGLAGETQYF. This chain links TRBV11-3 with TRBJ2-5; 12 bases align to TRBD2. The trim removed 0 bases at V and 4 bases at J, leaving 0 bases unmatched. This CDR3 is built from 15 residues. The V gene's germline CDR1 is SGHNT and CDR2 YENEEA. Full variable domain (missing parts from reference TRBV11-3 and TRBJ2-5): EAGVVQSPRYKIIEKKQPVAFWCNPISGHNTLYWYLQNLGQGPELLIRYENEEAVDDSQLPKDRFSAERLKGVDSTLKIQPAELGDSAVYLCASSLEGLAGETQYFGPGTRLLVL.

The V call is TRBV7-2, the J call TRBJ1-4; weak D call: TRBD1 (5 bases). V was cut by 2 bases and J by 7 bases, with 17 bases left in between. Germline V lookup: CDR1 SGHTA, CDR2 FQGNSA. This CDR3 contains 16 residues. In DNA, the CDR3 is TGTGCCAGCAGCTTAAATGCGCCGACAGCTTTTGAAAAACTGTTTTTT. This encodes CASSLNAPTAFEKLFF. Full variable domain (rest looked up from reference TRBV7-2 and TRBJ1-4): GAGVSQSPSNKVTEKGKDVELRCDPISGHTALYWYRQSLGQGLEFLIYFQGNSAPDKSGLPSDRFSAERTGGSVSTLTIQRTQQEDSAVYLCASSLNAPTAFEKLFFGSGTQLSVL.

The V call is TRBV6-2 or TRBV6-3, the J call TRBJ2-1; TRBD2 matches 11 bases. V lost 6 bases, J lost 10 bases, and 11 bases stayed unmatched. Looked up from germline, CDR1 is MNHEY and CDR2 is SVGEGT. The CDR3 consists of 15 residues. CDR3 protein: CASSRGLTSGVEQFF. CDR3 coding DNA: TGTGCCAGCAGCCGCGGGCTGACTAGCGGGGTCGAGCAGTTCTTC.

This clone came up a few times. CDR3 sequence (DNA): TGTGCCAGCAGCCGGACAGGGAAGTATGGCTACACCTTC. It codes for CASSRTGKYGYTF. The gene calls are TRBV5-4 and TRBJ1-2, with TRBD1 identical over 8 bases. Germline CDR1 is SGHNT and CDR2 is YYREEE (reference sequence). Trimming at V came to 4 bases and at J to 5 bases, leaving 4 bases not matched to a gene. The CDR3 loop spans 13 amino acids.

The V call is TRBV6-2 or TRBV6-3, the J call TRBJ1-2; D ambiguous. The germline gives CDR1 MNHEY, CDR2 SVGEGT. Between the trimmed V and J ends, which lost 4 bases and 4 bases, there was a span of 16 bases. The CDR3 sequence is 15 residues long. This chain's CDR3 is CASSSTGKWGYGYTF. DNA of the CDR3: TGTGCCAGCAGTTCAACCGGGAAATGGGGCTATGGCTACACCTTC.

Turning to this clone: One junction end disagrees with the germline gene, perhaps due to a read error. The V gene is TRBV7-7, the J gene TRBJ2-3; D is unresolved. CDR3 size: 13 residues. Germline CDR1 SSHAT, CDR2 FNYEAQ (reference sequence). The CDR3 DNA sequence: TGTGCTAGCAGCCCCTCAGGCACAGATACGCAGTATTTT. Translated: CASSPSGTDTQYF.

The J gene is TRBJ2-3, the V gene TRBV4-1; TRBD2 is a possible D gene (5 bases). Germline values: CDR1 MGHRA, CDR2 YSYEKL. Trimming took 0 bases from V and 7 from J, leaving 20 bases between them. There are 17 residues in the CDR3. DNA of the CDR3: TGCGCCAGCAGCCAAGAGAGGGTCTTTGTGGTCGGAAATACGCAGTATTTT. It yields the protein CASSQERVFVVGNTQYF.

This chain links TRBV7-2 with TRBJ2-7, with unresolved D. V was trimmed by 3 bases and J by 0 bases, leaving 12 bases between them. The CDR3 extends over 15 amino acids. From germline, CDR1 is SGHTA and CDR2 FQGNSA. CDR3 bases: TGTGCCAGCAGCTTCTACAGTCCTCCCTCCTACGAGCAGTACTTC. It codes for CASSFYSPPSYEQYF.

V is TRBV9 and J is TRBJ2-1, with TRBD2 matching over 9 bases. V gave up 3 bases and J gave up 4 bases; unmatched junction bases: 8. The germline V gene encodes CDR1 SGDLS and CDR2 YYNGEE. The CDR3 is 16 amino acids. The CDR3 DNA is TGTGCCAGCAGCGCGGTAGCGGGGGTCTTATACAATGAGCAGTTCTTC. Protein sequence: CASSAVAGVLYNEQFF.

The CDR3 reads CASSLGHKAKNIQYF. CDR3 bases: TGTGCCAGCAGTTTAGGGCATAAAGCCAAAAACATTCAGTACTTC. The V gene is TRBV28, the J gene TRBJ2-4; D is uncertain. The CDR3 totals 15 residues. In germline, CDR1 is MDHEN, CDR2 SYDVKM. The V end was cut by 2 bases, the J end by 0 bases, with 8 bases between.

The DNA of the CDR3 is TGTGCCAGCACCACGAGAAGCAATCAGCCCCAGCATTTT. Translating gives CASTTRSNQPQHF. This rearrangement joins TRBV6-5 to TRBJ1-5; D is unclear. The CDR3 is 13 residues long. V lost 7 bases, J lost 1 base, and 8 bases lay in between. Germline V gives CDR1 MNHEY, CDR2 SVGAGI.

The V call is TRBV5-1, the J call TRBJ2-7; 7 nucleotides agree with TRBD2. Germline lookup yields CDR1 SGHRS and CDR2 YFSETQ. The CDR3 spans 15 residues. The J segment lost 2 bases and the V segment lost 0 bases, leaving 5 bases of the junction unmatched. CDR3 residues: CASSLVRGTPYEQYF. The CDR3 bases are TGCGCCAGCAGCTTGGTGCGGGGGACGCCCTACGAGCAGTACTTC.

J is TRBJ1-2 and V is TRBV19, with a possible D match to TRBD1 (6 bases). V gave up 3 bases and J gave up 2 bases, with 13 bases separating them. Germline CDR1 LNHDA, CDR2 SQIVND (reference sequence). The CDR3 runs 15 residues. The CDR3 DNA reads TGTGCCAGTAGTATCGGAGGACAGCCAAACTATGGCTACACCTTC. This translates into CASSIGGQPNYGYTF.

The rearrangement uses TRBV29-1 and TRBJ2-3; TRBD2 agrees at 9 bases. Trimming at V came to 7 bases and at J to 6 bases, leaving 14 bases not matched to a gene. The CDR3 is made up of 15 amino acids. Per germline, CDR1 SQVTM and CDR2 ANQGSEA. The CDR3 DNA sequence: TGCAGCGCCGGCCCCTCAGCGGGAGGAGGGGATACGCAGTATTTT. Amino acid sequence: CSAGPSAGGGDTQYF.